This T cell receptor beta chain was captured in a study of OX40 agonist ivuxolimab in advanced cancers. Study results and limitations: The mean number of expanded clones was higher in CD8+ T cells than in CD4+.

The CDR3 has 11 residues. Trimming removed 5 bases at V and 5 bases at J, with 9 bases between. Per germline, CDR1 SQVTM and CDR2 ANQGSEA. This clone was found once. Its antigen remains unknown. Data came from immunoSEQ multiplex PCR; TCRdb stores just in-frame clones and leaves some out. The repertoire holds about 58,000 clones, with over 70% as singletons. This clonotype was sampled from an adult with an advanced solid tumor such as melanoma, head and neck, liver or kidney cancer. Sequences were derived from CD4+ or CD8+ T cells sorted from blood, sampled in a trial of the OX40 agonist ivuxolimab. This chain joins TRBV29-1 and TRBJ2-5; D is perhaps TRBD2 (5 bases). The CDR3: CSVSPGETQYF. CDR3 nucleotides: TGCAGCGTTTCCCCGGGGGAGACCCAGTACTTC.